The clone carrying this TCR beta chain was detected only a few times. The antigen is unknown. Isolation of PBMCs gave at least 7 million cells per sample. These data are taken from a study of blood T cells in healthy people across ages. General observations from the study: Higher diversity, along with more naive CD4+ cells, distinguished long-lived donors from aged donors.

Combining a sample-barcoded 5' primer with a J-beta primer mix, a second PCR ran for roughly 7 to 11 cycles. TCRdb analysed the 5' RACE reads with MiXCR anew, one entry per CDR3 protein. The data contain approximately 2,000,000 distinct CDR3 sequences, about 39% of them singletons. Germline CDR1 is MNHNS and CDR2 is SASEGT. There are 15 residues in the CDR3. Trimming removed 6 bases from V and 4 bases from J, with 17 bases in between. The source is a human donor in good health. The sequencing input was blood. The chain joins TRBV6-1 to TRBJ2-3; D tentatively fits TRBD1 or TRBD2 (7 bases each). The CDR3 here is CASSPQGGGPDTQYF. DNA for the CDR3: TGTGCCAGCAGCCCACAGGGAGGGGGCCCAGATACGCAGTATTTT.